A selection of T cell receptor beta chains follows, all from one sample in a study of blood T cell repertoires in COVID-19. Using immunoSEQ multiplex PCR, the repertoire was profiled, and TCRdb retains in-frame clones only, with some absent. The sample yields 35,000 to 45,000 clones, about 90% seen once. The sample taken for sequencing was peripheral blood. Every receptor here comes from a man aged 50 to 60 with active COVID-19. The CDR3 runs from the conserved cysteine through the conserved F or W. The D gene is left open where the match is weak. Clone size is given for some rows only: seen once, a few or many times, or a class if the clone is expanded.

J gene,V gene,D gene,clone size,CDR3 length,CDR3 DNA,CDR3 protein
TRBJ2-1,TRBV28,TRBD2,-,16,TGTGCCAGCAGTCCCCACAGCGCTAGCGGGAGTCCGTGGGAGTTCTTC,CASSPHSASGSPWEFF
TRBJ1-3,TRBV11-2,-,-,17,TGTGCCAGCAGCTTAGTTTCGGGGAGCGTGGCTGGAAACACCATATATTTT,CASSLVSGSVAGNTIYF
TRBJ2-1,TRBV15,-,-,16,TGTGCCACCAGCAGGTTACCGGGGGGCGACTACAATGAGCAGTTCTTC,CATSRLPGGDYNEQFF
TRBJ2-7,TRBV4-2,TRBD2,-,15,TGTGCCAGCAGCCAGACGACTAGCGGGTCCTACGAGCAGTACTTC,CASSQTTSGSYEQYF
TRBJ1-5,TRBV6-5,-,-,14,TGTGCCAGCAGTTACTCTTTAGGGGATCAGCCCCAGCATTTT,CASSYSLGDQPQHF
TRBJ1-6,TRBV28,-,-,15,TGTGCCAGCAGTTTATCGGCCTTAGCCAATTCACCCCTCCACTTT,CASSLSALANSPLHF
TRBJ1-1,TRBV5-6,-,once,14,TGTGCCAGCAGCCGCCCTGGGAGGACCACTGAAGCTTTCTTT,CASSRPGRTTEAFF
TRBJ1-6,TRBV11-2,TRBD1,-,15,TGTGCCAGCAGCTTTAAGGGGGCGGATAATTCACCCCTCCACTTT,CASSFKGADNSPLHF
TRBJ2-7,TRBV3-1/TRBV3-2,TRBD2,-,14,TGTGCCAGCAGCCCCCGGGGAGGGTCCTACGAGCAGTACTTC,CASSPRGGSYEQYF
TRBJ2-7,TRBV7-2,-,-,16,TGTGCCAGCAGCATTTCCAGGGGCCGGACGGGCGGAGAGCAGTACTTC,CASSISRGRTGGEQYF
TRBJ2-6,TRBV5-4,TRBD2,-,17,TGTGCCAGCAGCAATAGCGGGGGGCGCTCTGGGGCCAACGTCCTGACTTTC,CASSNSGGRSGANVLTF